This is a list of T cell receptor beta chains from one sample in a study of T cell responses to AZD1222 COVID-19 vaccine. This table comes from immunoSEQ multiplex PCR, and its TCRdb copy is limited to in-frame clones, with some not included. The sample holds around 120,000 clones; roughly 85% are singletons and the top ten take around 20%. This specimen was peripheral blood, taken on day 0 of MenACWY control vaccination. The receptors shown here come from an adult in good health. CDR3s leave out the opening cysteine and the closing phenylalanine or tryptophan. A D gene is named only where the DNA matches it firmly.

cdr3_length | j_call | d_call | v_call | cdr3_aa
10 | TRBJ2-1 | NA | TRBV27 | ASSLSGREQF
13 | TRBJ1-5 | NA | TRBV21-1 | ASSTRQGSNQPQH
12 | TRBJ1-5 | NA | TRBV9 | ASSVDGGFQPQH
13 | TRBJ2-1 | NA | TRBV9 | ASSVEGPPYNEQF
13 | TRBJ2-5 | TRBD2 | TRBV28 | ASSLVLAGGETQY
13 | TRBJ2-3 | NA | TRBV6-5 | ASSYSMQGSYTQY
14 | TRBJ1-6 | TRBD1 | TRBV28 | ASSWTWTGDNSPLH
14 | TRBJ1-4 | NA | TRBV2 | ASSKAGVPTNEKLF
12 | TRBJ2-2 | TRBD1 | TRBV5-1 | ASNGQGVSGELF
10 | TRBJ1-3 | NA | TRBV24-1 | ATSSSGNTIY
11 | TRBJ2-7 | NA | TRBV19 | ASSTRHTYEQY
14 | TRBJ2-3 | TRBD2 | TRBV24-1 | ATSSGGKGKTDTQY
12 | TRBJ1-1 | NA | TRBV28 | ASAAGAMNTEAF
12 | TRBJ2-3 | TRBD2 | TRBV7-3 | ASSPGLAKDTQY
14 | TRBJ2-5 | NA | TRBV19 | ASSIDLGTTRETQY
13 | TRBJ1-1 | NA | TRBV5-8 | ASSLLGSGRTEAF
10 | TRBJ1-6 | NA | TRBV2 | ASSETNSPLH
13 | TRBJ2-3 | TRBD2 | TRBV5-1 | ASSWAREVPDTQY
12 | TRBJ1-2 | NA | TRBV10-3 | AISESQGREGYT
13 | TRBJ1-5 | TRBD1 | TRBV3-1/TRBV3-2 | ASSQDSAGGQPQH
10 | TRBJ2-7 | TRBD1 | TRBV29-1 | SGTGVTYEQY
14 | TRBJ1-1 | TRBD1 | TRBV24-1 | ATSGKEGTGGTEAF
15 | TRBJ1-5 | TRBD1 | TRBV20-1 | SASGTGGAAARQPQH
14 | TRBJ2-2 | TRBD2 | TRBV5-1 | ASSSFGVAGTGELF
13 | TRBJ2-7 | TRBD2 | TRBV5-1 | ASSPTSGASYEQY
13 | TRBJ2-5 | TRBD1 | TRBV19 | ASSSRTGEVETQY
11 | TRBJ2-1 | NA | TRBV27 | ASSSRDIREQF
15 | TRBJ2-2 | TRBD2 | TRBV4-1 | ASSLTASGRGTGELF
12 | TRBJ2-3 | TRBD2 | TRBV6-5 | ASSYAGAGDTQY
10 | TRBJ1-1 | NA | TRBV6-5 | ASRVENTEAF
12 | TRBJ1-2 | TRBD1 | TRBV7-9 | ASSPTGAYYGYT
10 | TRBJ1-2 | NA | TRBV30 | AWRGRGDGYT
14 | TRBJ2-1 | NA | TRBV24-1 | ATSVGGRSSYNEQF
13 | TRBJ1-4 | NA | TRBV30 | AWSRRSGRSEKLF
13 | TRBJ2-3 | TRBD2 | TRBV19 | ASSRGSGSTDTQY
13 | TRBJ2-4 | TRBD2 | TRBV18 | ASSPGLAGGDIQY
11 | TRBJ2-1 | NA | TRBV13 | ASRGPPGTEQF
13 | TRBJ2-3 | NA | TRBV18 | ASSPPSPYTDTQY
13 | TRBJ1-1 | NA | TRBV28 | ASSVYREKGTEAF
14 | TRBJ1-1 | TRBD1 | TRBV4-1 | ASSQWDTGGLTEAF
13 | TRBJ2-7 | TRBD1 | TRBV28 | ASSRPGQAIYEQY
12 | TRBJ2-1 | NA | TRBV5-1 | ASSFGQGRNEQF
14 | TRBJ2-1 | TRBD2 | TRBV6-5 | ASSYSSGSAYNEQF
15 | TRBJ2-3 | TRBD2 | TRBV3-1/TRBV3-2 | ASSHGLAGKTTDTQY
10 | TRBJ2-7 | NA | TRBV27 | ASSFRGYEQY
10 | TRBJ1-1 | NA | TRBV7-9 | ASSLPGSEAF
11 | TRBJ1-2 | NA | TRBV24-1 | ATSDPGRGSYT
12 | TRBJ1-1 | NA | TRBV7-8 | ASSLSQGATEAF
8 | TRBJ2-5 | NA | TRBV2 | ASSVETQY
12 | TRBJ2-1 | NA | TRBV18 | ASSPLETYNEQF
15 | TRBJ2-3 | TRBD2 | TRBV4-1 | ASSQVRAREGARTQY
13 | TRBJ1-2 | TRBD1 | TRBV18 | ASSPPETGAYGYT
12 | TRBJ1-5 | NA | TRBV18 | ASSPLGTNQPQH
13 | TRBJ2-7 | NA | TRBV7-2 | ASSFRALLDYEQY
12 | TRBJ1-2 | NA | TRBV28 | ASSSFRGLWGYT
11 | TRBJ1-5 | NA | TRBV24-1 | ATSDKGYQPQH
12 | TRBJ2-7 | NA | TRBV30 | AWSVTGLDYEQY
14 | TRBJ2-5 | NA | TRBV27 | ASSLSKTALWETQY
11 | TRBJ1-2 | TRBD1 | TRBV12-3/TRBV12-4 | ASSLGQLQTYT
14 | TRBJ1-6 | NA | TRBV19 | ASSSRRPSDNSPLH